This T cell receptor beta chain derives from a study of T cells in Graves' hyperthyroidism and ophthalmopathy (dated by TCRdb to about 2019). At the level of the whole study: Peripheral blood was sampled at the time of initial diagnosis, prior to any treatment. The roughly 100 discovery patients were randomly split 7:3 into training and test sets. A discovery cohort of about 96 patients, approximately 45 with Graves' ophthalmopathy and under 60 with stable Graves' hyperthyroidism, was used to find distinguishing TCR V-J signatures. Once sampling was done, hyperthyroidism patients were given methimazole at a starting dose of 30 mg daily, whereas ophthalmopathy patients were given high-dose intravenous methylprednisolone. The paper reports TCR Vbeta CDR3 sequencing of 135 peripheral blood samples: 40 or so ophthalmopathy, fewer than 85 hyperthyroidism and around 17 progressor patients. Whether ophthalmopathy could be predicted prospectively was tested in an independent validation cohort made up of 18 to 20 hyperthyroidism patients plus 17 patients who later progressed to ophthalmopathy. In roughly six Graves' hyperthyroidism patients, the study also compared T-cell repertoires from thyroid tissue with T-cell repertoires from blood.

Amplification of TCR beta CDR3 regions was carried out from RNA transcripts. The TCR CDR3 was subjected to a first round of RT-PCR using the HTBI primer set and the Qiagen OneStep RT-PCR kit. Libraries were constructed in a second round of multiplex PCR, after which size selection and purification were carried out. Paired-end sequencing of the libraries was performed with 100 bp reads on an Illumina HiSeq2000. The published analysis was carried out like this. SOAPnuke was used to process the raw data, removing reads that contained adapters or uncalled bases, had a mean Phred below 15, or lacked an exact match to the constant primer or identifier. High-quality paired reads were merged using COPE v1.2.5, and each unique nucleotide sequence was defined as a clonotype. Clonotypes were aligned to IMGT TRBV, TRBD and TRBJ reference segments using MiTCR v1.1. The analysis included only V-J combinations with a frequency above 0.0001, which together covered more than 98% of the repertoires. A TCS score was defined as the ratio between F50 (clonal expansion) and ExV (chaos), using BLOSUM62-based TCRdist between CDR3 peptides within each V-J. Welch's t-statistics and random forest reduced around 550 V-J features to about 13, which were used in a naive Bayes classifier (R e1071). The Morisita-Horn index was used to measure how similar the thyroid and blood repertoires were. TCRdb reprocessing: public reads trimmed at Q25 with fastp, clones called with MiXCR, in-frame beta chains kept. For every CDR3 protein sequence, its rows merge into one entry that carries the most common genes and DNA. The authors' filters were not applied to this entry. This sample comprises about 610,000 distinct CDR3 sequences, roughly 14% of them detected only once. The ten largest clones take up about 4% of the sample.

From a lookup of the germline V gene, CDR1 and CDR2 are ENHRY and SYGVKD. The CDR3 goes from the cysteine to the phenylalanine over 14 residues. This entry keeps only the CDR3 DNA: 42 bases, framed from base 1. V and J are truncated by 6 bases and 3 bases respectively, leaving an intervening sequence of 11 bases. The study at large found these results: Most expanded thyroid clonotypes (frequency above 0.001) were also detected in blood, a finding suggesting that blood repertoires may reflect thyroid immune responses. Ophthalmopathy was separated from stable hyperthyroidism by a 13 V-J signature model, with approximately 89% sensitivity and about 81% specificity obtained in cross-validation and 80%/75% obtained in testing. No statistical method was used to fix the sample size in advance, and group allocation was not hidden from the investigators. In validation, the model predicted progression to ophthalmopathy a median of around 6.5 months before onset, with 65% to 71% sensitivity and 72.22% specificity.

Moderately to severely active disease, a Clinical Activity Score of at least 3, a NOSPECS grade of at least 4, and a duration under 3 months were present in ophthalmopathy patients. Exclusion was applied to patients with uncontrolled infections, other autoimmune diseases, pregnancy or lactation. Diagnoses relied on clinical symptoms, serum thyroxine and TRAb, thyroid ultrasound and orbital computed tomography. PBMCs were separated from 7.5 to 10 ml of fresh peripheral blood using Ficoll-Paque density gradient centrifugation. Total RNA was extracted with Trizol reagent, and quality was checked on an Agilent 2100 Bioanalyzer. This clonotype has at least ten counts. Its antigen specificity is not known. There are no base qualities to consult, and no much larger clone falls within one base.

This TCR came from a woman between 35 and 50 years old with Graves' ophthalmopathy. Sequencing was performed on blood. In this chain, TRBV10-3 is recombined with TRBJ2-2; TRBD1 is a weak D gene call, 5 bases matching. The nucleotide sequence reads as follows: TGTGCCATCAGAAATAGCAGGGACACCGGGGAGCTGTTTTTT. It codes for CAIRNSRDTGELFF.